This T cell receptor (beta chain) came from a study of T cells in localized non-small cell lung cancer. The repertoire was sequenced with immunoSEQ multiplex PCR; TCRdb's copy has only in-frame clones and lacks some. The profile shows 2,500 to 3,000 clones, approximately 25% of them singletons. The CDR3 is made up of 15 amino acids. Germline CDR1 is SQVTM and CDR2 is ANQGSEA. V gave up 7 bases and J gave up 1 base; unmatched junction bases: 5. This clone was recorded a few times. Material: lung tumor tissue, obtained before any cancer treatment. This TCR was recovered from a male donor aged 60 or older with stage II lung adenocarcinoma. This sequence joins TRBV29-1 and TRBJ2-1; 12 bases align to TRBD2. The CDR3 region is CSAGLAGRSYNEQFF. The CDR3 bases are TGCAGCGCTGGACTAGCGGGAAGGTCCTACAATGAGCAGTTCTTC.